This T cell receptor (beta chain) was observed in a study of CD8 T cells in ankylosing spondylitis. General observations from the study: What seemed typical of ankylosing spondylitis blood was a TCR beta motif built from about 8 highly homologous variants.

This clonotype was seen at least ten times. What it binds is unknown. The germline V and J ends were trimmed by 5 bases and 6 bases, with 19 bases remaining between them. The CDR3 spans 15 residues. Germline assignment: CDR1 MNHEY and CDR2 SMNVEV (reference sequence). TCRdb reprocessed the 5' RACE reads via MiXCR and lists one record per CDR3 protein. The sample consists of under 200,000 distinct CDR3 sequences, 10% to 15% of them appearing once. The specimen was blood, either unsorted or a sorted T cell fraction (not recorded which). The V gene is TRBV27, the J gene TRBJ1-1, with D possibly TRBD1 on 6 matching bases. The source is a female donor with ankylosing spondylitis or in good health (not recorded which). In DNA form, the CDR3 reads TGTGCCAGCAGTCAACCGTTCGGGGGGCGGTCTGAAGCTTTCTTT. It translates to CASSQPFGGRSEAFF.